Detailed here is one T cell receptor beta chain. This specimen comes from a study of radiotherapy plus CTLA-4 blockade in lung cancer. Study-wide background: Disease control was seen in about 30% of patients, objective responses in 15% to 20%.

Assay: immunoSEQ multiplex PCR; the TCRdb copy retains only in-frame clones and omits some. The sample shows roughly 100,000 clones, approximately 78% of them seen only once. V shed 4 bases and J 5 bases; nucleotides not matched to a gene: 4. Germline CDR1 and CDR2: SNHLY and FYNNEI. This CDR3 region has 14 residues. Sequences were derived from peripheral blood, sampled from a patient treated with radiotherapy plus ipilimumab. The sequence derives from a human donor with non-small cell lung cancer who had a partial response to radiotherapy plus ipilimumab. The rearrangement joins TRBV2 to TRBJ1-5, with 8 bases identical to TRBD1. This chain's CDR3 is CASSVGQGDQPQHF. The CDR3 bases are TGTGCCAGCAGTGTCGGACAGGGCGATCAGCCCCAGCATTTT. Full variable domain (missing parts from reference TRBV2 and TRBJ1-5): EPEVTQTPSHQVTQMGQEVILRCVPISNHLYFYWYRQILGQKVEFLVSFYNNEISEKSEIFDDQFSVERPDGSNFTLKIRSTKLEDSAMYFCASSVGQGDQPQHFGDGTRLSIL.